The present T cell receptor (beta chain) was sequenced within a study of vaccination effects on CD4 cells after COVID-19. Study information: Participants got two doses of BNT162b2 or mRNA-1273 vaccine.

Generated by immunoSEQ multiplex PCR, the TCRdb table keeps only in-frame clones and is missing some. Of about 70,000 clones in the sample, roughly 80% are singletons; the top ten hold about 12%. Viral peptide pool expansion of antigen-specific CD4+ T cells preceded sequencing in the ViraFEST assay. Researchers isolated CD4+ T cells once approximately ten days of culture had elapsed. Negative nucleocapsid antibody tests before and after vaccination confirmed no previous SARS-CoV-2 infection. The sample holds a few counts of this clone. The antigen is not known. CDR3 length: 13 residues. Per the germline V gene, CDR1 is LGHNT and CDR2 is FRNRAP. The V and J ends lost 0 bases and 4 bases respectively, with 6 bases between them. Study-wide points: Cross-reactivity with common cold coronaviruses was shown by only 1 of 255 vaccine-induced clones in healthy vaccinees.

The chain links TRBV12-5 to TRBJ1-1; tentative D call: TRBD1 (5 bases). The starting material was CD4+ T cells from PBMCs cultured with SARS-CoV-2 spike peptides, obtained before COVID-19 vaccination. The TCR originated in a human donor who received a COVID-19 vaccine. The CDR3 DNA reads as TGTGCTAGTGGTTTGGTCGGGGGCACTGAAGCTTTCTTT. It translates to CASGLVGGTEAFF.